This T cell receptor beta chain was found in a study of identical twins. Study results and caveats: High-abundance cord blood beta clonotypes had fewer insertions; memory repertoires showed none. The study based its conclusions on cross-sectional statistical analysis and did not follow the same donors.

This clonotype was detected ten times or more. As yet, its antigen is unknown. V shed 0 bases and J shed 3 bases, with 9 bases lying between them. The CDR3 has 14 amino acids. The germline gives CDR1 DFQATT, CDR2 SNEGSKA (reference sequence). It was template switching that added a universal primer site, and there were unique molecular identifiers on the cDNA. MiXCR was run by TCRdb on the 5' RACE reads, yielding one entry per CDR3 protein. The table records roughly 710,000 distinct CDR3 sequences, 6% to 6.5% of them present only once. The chain is built from TRBV20-1 and TRBJ2-1, with D uncertain. The TCR originated in a man aged 18 to 29 in good health. Sequenced material: naive T cells sorted from blood. The CDR3 is CSARDGHGYNEQFF. CDR3 bases: TGCAGTGCTAGAGATGGGCACGGCTACAATGAGCAGTTCTTC.